Below, 13 T cell receptor beta chains from the same sample are listed, as sequenced in a study of T cells after yellow fever vaccination. TCRdb itself ran the 5' RACE reads through MiXCR, one entry per CDR3 protein. The profile shows 200,000 to 300,000 distinct CDR3 sequences, approximately 3.6% of them singletons. Material: PBMCs, obtained 15 days after the yellow fever booster vaccination. These receptors originate from a man aged 18 to 30 who received the YFV17D yellow fever vaccine.

The sample holds many counts of this clonotype. V and J are TRBV5-1 and TRBJ2-7; maybe TRBD2 (5 bases). Between the trimmed V and J ends, which lost 1 base and 3 bases, there was a span of 11 bases. The length of the CDR3 is 14 residues. Per the germline V gene, CDR1 is SGHRS and CDR2 is YFSETQ. The CDR3 coding sequence is TGCGCCAGCAGCTTGAGGCCGGGGAGCTACGAGCAGTACGTC. Its protein is CASSLRPGSYEQYV.

In its sample, this clonotype was seen many times. The DNA for the CDR3 is TGCGCCAGCAGCTTGGCCGGAAGGAGCTACGAGCAGTACGTC. Protein product: CASSLAGRSYEQYV. The chain links TRBV5-1 to TRBJ2-7; D remains unclear. Trimming stripped 0 bases from V and 3 bases from J, with 10 bases between. CDR1 is SGHRS, CDR2 YFSETQ, per germline. This CDR3 spans 14 amino acids.

At least ten counts were recorded for this clonotype. The V and J genes are TRBV7-6 and TRBJ2-5; perhaps TRBD1 as D (6 bases). CDR1 SGHVS and CDR2 FNYEAQ come from the germline V gene. This CDR3 has 15 amino acids. V was cut by 5 bases and J by 3 bases, with 16 bases left in between. CDR3 DNA sequence: TGTGCCAGCAGCCCAACCCTCGACAGGAAAGAGACCCAGTACTTC. It yields the protein CASSPTLDRKETQYF.

This clonotype was recorded at least ten times. The chain couples TRBV2 to TRBJ2-3; D ambiguous. The length of the CDR3 is 16 residues. The germline V gene has CDR1 SNHLY and CDR2 FYNNEI. The germline V and J ends were trimmed by 7 bases and 5 bases, with 22 bases remaining between them. Here the CDR3 DNA reads TGTGCCAGCATCCTAGGAAAACCCCCAAGCCGAGATACGCAGTATTTT. It encodes CASILGKPPSRDTQYF. Complete variable domain (other parts from reference TRBV2 and TRBJ2-3): EPEVTQTPSHQVTQMGQEVILRCVPISNHLYFYWYRQILGQKVEFLVSFYNNEISEKSEIFDDQFSVERPDGSNFTLKIRSTKLEDSAMYFCASILGKPPSRDTQYFGPGTRLTVL.

There are many counts of this clonotype. The V call is TRBV12-3 or TRBV12-4, the J call TRBJ2-3; the D gene is possibly TRBD2 (6 bases). Trimming took off 6 bases at V and 0 bases at J, with 13 bases between the two ends. The CDR3 is 15 residues long. The CDR3 DNA reads TGTGCCAGCAGCGCGGAGGGGCTTAGCACAGATACGCAGTATTTT. It codes for CASSAEGLSTDTQYF.

This clonotype showed up many times. This chain connects TRBV9 to TRBJ1-5; D gene unclear. Trimming removed 2 bases at V and 0 bases at J, with 6 bases between. Germline-derived CDR1 and CDR2 are SGDLS and YYNGEE. The CDR3 has 14 amino acids. This CDR3 is CASSVGFSNQPQHF. The CDR3 DNA reads as TGTGCCAGCAGCGTGGGGTTTAGCAATCAGCCCCAGCATTTT.

This clonotype was counted ten times or more. The chain has TRBV5-1 and TRBJ2-3, with 9 positions matching TRBD2. The germline V gene encodes CDR1 SGHRS and CDR2 YFSETQ. The CDR3 length is 16 residues. Germline trimming cut 4 bases from V and 5 bases from J; bases unmatched to any gene: 11. This CDR3 is CASSTGTSLRVDTQYF. CDR3 sequence (DNA): TGCGCCAGCAGCACCGGGACTAGCCTCCGTGTAGATACGCAGTATTTT.

This clonotype occurred many times. In DNA, the CDR3 is TGCAGTGTGCCCGGGACAGGGAACTACGAGCAGTACTTC. It yields the protein CSVPGTGNYEQYF. The V and J genes are TRBV20-1 and TRBJ2-7, with 9 bases identical to TRBD1. Germline V gene sequence: CDR1 DFQATT, CDR2 SNEGSKA (reference sequence). This CDR3 has 13 residues. Germline trimming cut 7 bases from V and 3 bases from J; bases unmatched to any gene: 7.

This clonotype was recorded at least ten times. The V and J genes are TRBV5-1 and TRBJ1-3; D uncertain. V was pared by 2 bases and J by 0 bases, with 3 bases between. CDR1 and CDR2 (germline): SGHRS, YFSETQ. This CDR3 has 13 residues. The CDR3 bases are TGCGCCAGCAGCTTAAACTCTGGAAACACCATATATTTT. The encoded protein is CASSLNSGNTIYF.

This clonotype was found many times. V is TRBV5-1 and J is TRBJ2-2; tentative D call: TRBD2 (7 bases). V was shortened by 1 base and J by 4 bases, with 11 bases between the two germline ends. Germline CDR1 SGHRS, CDR2 YFSETQ. The CDR3 spans 15 residues. CDR3 nucleotides: TGCGCCAGCAGCTTGCGGGGGGCCGGCACCGGGGAGCTGTTTTTT. It codes for CASSLRGAGTGELFF.

This clonotype came up many times. This chain uses TRBV5-1 with TRBJ2-7, with D uncertain. Germline CDR1 and CDR2: SGHRS and YFSETQ. The V gene lost 0 bases and the J gene lost 6 bases, with 10 bases spanning the gap. This CDR3 is built from 13 residues. The CDR3 DNA reads as TGCGCCAGCAGCTTGGCGCCAGACACCGAGCAGTACTTC. Residues: CASSLAPDTEQYF.

In its sample, this clonotype was seen many times. This rearrangement joins TRBV7-2 to TRBJ2-3; no reliable D call. This CDR3 contains 15 residues. Germline CDR1 and CDR2: SGHTA and FQGNSA. Deletions cut 0 bases from V and 3 bases from J, with 10 bases between. CDR3 sequence: CASSLAFVGTDTQYF. DNA of the CDR3: TGTGCCAGCAGCTTAGCGTTTGTCGGAACAGATACGCAGTATTTT.

In its sample, this clonotype was seen many times. The rearrangement uses TRBV4-3 and TRBJ2-1; D possibly corresponds to TRBD2 (5 bases). V dropped 1 base and J dropped 10 bases, with 26 bases sitting between them. This CDR3 has 18 residues. Germline assignment: CDR1 LGHNA and CDR2 YSLEER. Here the CDR3 reads CASSQVWVADRGKEEQFF. The DNA of the CDR3 is TGCGCCAGCAGCCAAGTGTGGGTTGCGGACCGAGGGAAAGAAGAGCAGTTCTTC.